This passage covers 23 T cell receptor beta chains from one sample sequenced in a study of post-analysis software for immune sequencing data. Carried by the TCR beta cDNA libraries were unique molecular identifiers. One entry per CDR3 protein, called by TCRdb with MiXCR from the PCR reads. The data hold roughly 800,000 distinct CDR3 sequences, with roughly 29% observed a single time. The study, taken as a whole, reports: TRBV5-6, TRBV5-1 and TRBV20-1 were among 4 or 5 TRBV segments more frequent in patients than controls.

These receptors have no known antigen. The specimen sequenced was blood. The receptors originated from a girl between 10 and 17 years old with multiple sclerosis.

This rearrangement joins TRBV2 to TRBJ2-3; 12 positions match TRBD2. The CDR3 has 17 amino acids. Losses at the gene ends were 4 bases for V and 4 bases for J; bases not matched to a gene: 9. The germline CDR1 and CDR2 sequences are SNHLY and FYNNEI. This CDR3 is CASSVTSGGTLSDTQYF. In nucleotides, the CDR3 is TGTGCCAGCAGTGTGACTAGCGGGGGAACCCTCTCAGATACGCAGTATTTT.

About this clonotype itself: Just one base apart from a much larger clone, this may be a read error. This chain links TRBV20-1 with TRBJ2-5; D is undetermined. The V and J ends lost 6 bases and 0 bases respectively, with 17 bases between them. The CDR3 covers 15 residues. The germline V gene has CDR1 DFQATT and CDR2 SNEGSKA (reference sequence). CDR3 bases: TGCAGTGCCGCACGATCACGGACGCACCAAGAGACCCAGTACTTC. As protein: CSAARSRTHQETQYF.

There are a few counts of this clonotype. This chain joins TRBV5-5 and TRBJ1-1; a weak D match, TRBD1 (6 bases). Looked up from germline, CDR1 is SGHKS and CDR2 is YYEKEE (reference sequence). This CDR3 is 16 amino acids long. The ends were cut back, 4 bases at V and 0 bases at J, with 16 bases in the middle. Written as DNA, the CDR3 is TGTGCCAGCAGCCCCCGGACAGCATATATGAACACTGAAGCTTTCTTT. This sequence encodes CASSPRTAYMNTEAFF.

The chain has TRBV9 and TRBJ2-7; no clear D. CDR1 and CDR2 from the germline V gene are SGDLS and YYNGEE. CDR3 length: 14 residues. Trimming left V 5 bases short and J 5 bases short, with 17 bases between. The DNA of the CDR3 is TGTGCCAGCAGGGGTAGATTCAATCTGAACGAGCAGTACTTC. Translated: CASRGRFNLNEQYF.

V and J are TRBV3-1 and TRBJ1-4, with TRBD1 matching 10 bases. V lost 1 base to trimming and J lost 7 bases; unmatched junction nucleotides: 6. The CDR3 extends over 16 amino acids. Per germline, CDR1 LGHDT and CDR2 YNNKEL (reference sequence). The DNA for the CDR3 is TGTGCCAGCAGCCAAGGCCGGGACAGGGGAGGTGAAAAACTGTTTTTT. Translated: CASSQGRDRGGEKLFF.

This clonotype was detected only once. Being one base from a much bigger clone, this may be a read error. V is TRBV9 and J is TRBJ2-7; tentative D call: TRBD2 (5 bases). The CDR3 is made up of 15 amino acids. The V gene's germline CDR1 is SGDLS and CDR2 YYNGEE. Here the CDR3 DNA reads TGTGCCAGCGGCGTAGGTAGCGATAGCTCCTACGAGCAGTACTTC. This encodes CASGVGSDSSYEQYF.

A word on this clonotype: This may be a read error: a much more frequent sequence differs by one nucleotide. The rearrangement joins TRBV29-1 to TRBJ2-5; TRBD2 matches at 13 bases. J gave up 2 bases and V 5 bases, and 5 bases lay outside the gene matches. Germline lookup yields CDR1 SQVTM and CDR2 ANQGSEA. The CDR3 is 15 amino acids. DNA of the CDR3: TGCAGCGTTACCGGGACTAGCGGGGAACAAGAGACCCAGTACTTC. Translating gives CSVTGTSGEQETQYF.

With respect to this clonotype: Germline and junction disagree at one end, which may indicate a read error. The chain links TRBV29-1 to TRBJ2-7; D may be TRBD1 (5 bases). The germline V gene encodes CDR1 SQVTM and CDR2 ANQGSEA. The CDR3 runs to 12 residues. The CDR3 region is CSAEVGLYERYF. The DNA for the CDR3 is TGCAGCGCTGAAGTGGGGCTTTACGAGCGGTACTTC.

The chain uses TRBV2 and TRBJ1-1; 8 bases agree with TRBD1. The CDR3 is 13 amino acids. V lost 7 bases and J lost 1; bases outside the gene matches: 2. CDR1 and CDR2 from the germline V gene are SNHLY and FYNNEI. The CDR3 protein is CASKDRENTEAFF. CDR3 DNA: TGTGCCAGCAAGGACAGGGAGAACACTGAAGCTTTCTTT.

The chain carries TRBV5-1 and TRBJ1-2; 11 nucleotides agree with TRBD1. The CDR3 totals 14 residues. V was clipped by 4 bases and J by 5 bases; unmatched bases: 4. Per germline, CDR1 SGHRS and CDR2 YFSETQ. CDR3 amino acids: CASSIGTGGYGYTF. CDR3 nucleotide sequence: TGCGCCAGCAGCATAGGGACAGGGGGATATGGCTACACCTTC.

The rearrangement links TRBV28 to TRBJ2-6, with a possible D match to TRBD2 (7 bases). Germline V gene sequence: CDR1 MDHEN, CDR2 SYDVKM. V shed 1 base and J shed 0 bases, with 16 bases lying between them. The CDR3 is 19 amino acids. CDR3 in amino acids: CASSLSAGALNSGANVLTF. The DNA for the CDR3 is TGTGCCAGCAGTTTATCGGCGGGGGCATTGAACTCTGGGGCCAACGTCCTGACTTTC.

The CDR3 DNA reads TGTGCCATCACAGGGGCACCAGCCATTGAAGCTTTCTTT. Its translation: CAITGAPAIEAFF. The gene calls are TRBV10-3 and TRBJ1-1; D perhaps matches TRBD1 (6 bases). Trimming stripped 7 bases from V and 7 bases from J, with 16 bases between. Germline CDR1 ENHRY, CDR2 SYGVKD. This CDR3 is 13 amino acids long.

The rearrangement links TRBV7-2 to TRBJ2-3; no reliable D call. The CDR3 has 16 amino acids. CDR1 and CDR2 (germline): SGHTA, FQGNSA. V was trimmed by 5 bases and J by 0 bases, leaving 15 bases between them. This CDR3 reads CASSQSRVGSTDTQYF. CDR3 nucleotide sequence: TGTGCCAGCAGCCAGAGTCGCGTGGGGAGCACAGATACGCAGTATTTT.

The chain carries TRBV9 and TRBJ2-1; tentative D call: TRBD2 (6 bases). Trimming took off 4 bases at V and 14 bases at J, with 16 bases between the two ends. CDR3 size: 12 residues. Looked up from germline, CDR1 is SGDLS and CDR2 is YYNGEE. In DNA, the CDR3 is TGTGCCAGCAGCCCCTCGGAGGGTGCGGAGTTCTTC. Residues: CASSPSEGAEFF.

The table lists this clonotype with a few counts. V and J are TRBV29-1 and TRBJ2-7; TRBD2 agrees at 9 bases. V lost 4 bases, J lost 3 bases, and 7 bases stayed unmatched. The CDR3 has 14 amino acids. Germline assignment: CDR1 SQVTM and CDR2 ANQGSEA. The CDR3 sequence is CSVVGGTSHYEQYF. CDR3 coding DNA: TGCAGCGTTGTGGGAGGGACTAGCCACTACGAGCAGTACTTC.

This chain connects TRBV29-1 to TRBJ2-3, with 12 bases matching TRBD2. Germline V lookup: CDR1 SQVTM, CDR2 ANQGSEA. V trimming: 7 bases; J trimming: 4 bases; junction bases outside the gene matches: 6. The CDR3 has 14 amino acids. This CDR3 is CSATSGRFPDTQYF. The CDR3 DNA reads TGCAGCGCGACTAGCGGGAGATTCCCAGATACGCAGTATTTT.

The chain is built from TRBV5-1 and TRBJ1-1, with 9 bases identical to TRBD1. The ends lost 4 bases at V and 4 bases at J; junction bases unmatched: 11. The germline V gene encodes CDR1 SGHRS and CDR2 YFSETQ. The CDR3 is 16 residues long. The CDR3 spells CASSMSGTGYSTEAFF. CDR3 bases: TGCGCCAGCAGCATGTCCGGGACAGGGTATTCCACTGAAGCTTTCTTT.

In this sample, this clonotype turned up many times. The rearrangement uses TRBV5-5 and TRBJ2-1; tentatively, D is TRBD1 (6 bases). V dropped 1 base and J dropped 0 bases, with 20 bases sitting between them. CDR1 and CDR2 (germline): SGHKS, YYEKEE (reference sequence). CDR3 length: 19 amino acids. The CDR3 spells CASSLRGRGYDHSYNEQFF. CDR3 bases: TGTGCCAGCAGCTTGAGGGGCAGGGGCTACGACCACTCCTACAATGAGCAGTTCTTC.

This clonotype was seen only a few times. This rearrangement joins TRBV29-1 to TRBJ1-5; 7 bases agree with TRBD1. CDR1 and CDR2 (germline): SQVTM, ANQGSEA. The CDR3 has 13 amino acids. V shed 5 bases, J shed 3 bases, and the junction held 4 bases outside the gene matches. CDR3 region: CSVRDRNNQPQHF. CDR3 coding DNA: TGCAGCGTTCGGGACAGAAACAATCAGCCCCAGCATTTT.

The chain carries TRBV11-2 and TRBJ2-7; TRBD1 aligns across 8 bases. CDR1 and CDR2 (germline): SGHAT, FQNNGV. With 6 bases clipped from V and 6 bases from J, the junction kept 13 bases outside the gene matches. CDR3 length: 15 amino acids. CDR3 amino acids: CASRQPGGRGPEQYF. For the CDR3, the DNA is TGTGCCAGCAGACAACCAGGGGGCAGAGGGCCCGAGCAGTACTTC.

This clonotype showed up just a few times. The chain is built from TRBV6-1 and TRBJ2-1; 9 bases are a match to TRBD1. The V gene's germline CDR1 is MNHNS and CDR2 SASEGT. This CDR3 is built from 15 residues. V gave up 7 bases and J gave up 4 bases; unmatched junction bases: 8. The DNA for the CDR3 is TGTGCCAGCATCATGGACAGGGGAACTTACAATGAGCAGTTCTTC. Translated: CASIMDRGTYNEQFF.

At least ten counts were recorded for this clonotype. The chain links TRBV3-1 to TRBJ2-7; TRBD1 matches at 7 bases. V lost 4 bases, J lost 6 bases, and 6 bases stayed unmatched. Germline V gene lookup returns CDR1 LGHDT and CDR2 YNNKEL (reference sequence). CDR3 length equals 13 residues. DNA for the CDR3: TGTGCCAGCAGCCCCGACAGGGTGGGCGAGCAGTACTTC. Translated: CASSPDRVGEQYF.

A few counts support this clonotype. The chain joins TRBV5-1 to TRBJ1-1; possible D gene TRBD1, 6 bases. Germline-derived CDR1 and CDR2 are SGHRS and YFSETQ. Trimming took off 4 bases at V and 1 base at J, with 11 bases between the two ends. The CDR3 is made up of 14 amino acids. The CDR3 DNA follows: TGCGCCAGCAGCAAAGGGGGGGAGAACACTGAAGCTTTCTTT. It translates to CASSKGGENTEAFF.